This entry lists 27 T cell receptor beta chains sequenced from one sample in a study of OX40 agonist ivuxolimab in advanced cancers. Here immunoSEQ multiplex PCR was the method, and the copy in TCRdb shows in-frame clones only, minus some. The sample holds some 48,000 clones, over 75% seen once. This specimen was CD4+ or CD8+ T cells sorted from blood, taken in a trial of the OX40 agonist ivuxolimab. These receptors were taken from an adult with an advanced solid tumor such as melanoma, head and neck, liver or kidney cancer.

The chain is built from TRBV25-1 and TRBJ2-7; D gene uncertain. V was clipped by 0 bases and J by 0 bases, with 12 bases between them. This CDR3 spans 16 amino acids. CDR1 MGHDK and CDR2 SYGVNS come from the germline V gene. CDR3 residues: CASSEYKGGDSYEQYF. The CDR3 nucleotides read TGTGCCAGCAGTGAATACAAGGGTGGGGACTCCTACGAGCAGTACTTC.

The count of this clone is one. V usage is TRBV5-1 and J usage is TRBJ2-6; unclear D gene. Germline CDR1 is SGHRS and CDR2 is YFSETQ. The V gene lost 0 bases and the J gene lost 0 bases, with 10 bases spanning the gap. The CDR3 sequence is 17 residues long. CDR3 sequence reads: CASSLVGPASGANVLTF. The CDR3 nucleotides read TGCGCCAGCAGCTTGGTCGGCCCAGCCTCTGGGGCCAACGTCCTGACTTTC.

The gene calls are TRBV29-1 and TRBJ2-1; tentatively, D is TRBD1 (5 bases). V was pared by 4 bases and J by 1 base, with 8 bases between. The CDR3 covers 13 residues. Germline-derived CDR1 and CDR2 are SQVTM and ANQGSEA. The CDR3 sequence is CSVAGISYNEQFF. The CDR3 DNA follows: TGCAGCGTTGCAGGGATTTCCTACAATGAGCAGTTCTTC.

CDR3 sequence reads: CASSRLAGGRAGEQYF. The CDR3, as DNA: TGCGCCAGCAGTAGGCTAGCGGGAGGTCGTGCGGGCGAGCAGTACTTC. This chain connects TRBV5-1 to TRBJ2-7, with 11 bases identical to TRBD2. Germline lookup yields CDR1 SGHRS and CDR2 YFSETQ. The CDR3 length is 16 residues. Trimming cost V 5 bases and J 6 bases; bases outside gene matches: 13.

The gene calls are TRBV6-6 and TRBJ1-5; 7 bases line up with TRBD1. The CDR3 is made up of 15 amino acids. With 6 bases clipped from V and 5 bases from J, the junction kept 10 bases outside the gene matches. Germline CDR1 is MNHNY and CDR2 is SVGAGI (reference sequence). In DNA form, the CDR3 reads TGTGCCAGCAGGGCCCGAGGGACAGCATATCAGCCCCAGCATTTT. This codes for CASRARGTAYQPQHF.

V usage is TRBV2 and J usage is TRBJ2-7; 7 positions match TRBD1. J was trimmed by 0 bases and V by 6 bases; bases with no gene match: 5. The CDR3 has 14 residues. Germline CDR1 is SNHLY and CDR2 is FYNNEI. CDR3 coding DNA: TGTGCCAGCAGCATAAGACAGGGCTCCTACGAGCAGTACTTC. It encodes CASSIRQGSYEQYF.

This chain links TRBV5-6 with TRBJ2-3; tentatively, D is TRBD1 (5 bases). Germline V CDR1 and CDR2: SGHDT, YYEEEE. V was clipped by 4 bases and J by 2 bases, with 14 bases between them. The CDR3 length is 15 residues. CDR3 protein: CASSLRVAFTDTQYF. The CDR3 DNA reads as TGTGCCAGCAGCCTCAGGGTAGCATTCACAGATACGCAGTATTTT.

This sequence joins TRBV6-5 and TRBJ2-1, with TRBD2 matching over 10 bases. The CDR3 sequence is 15 residues long. The V and J ends lost 3 bases and 6 bases, in that order; junction bases with no gene match: 5. Looked up from germline, CDR1 is MNHEY and CDR2 is SVGAGI. CDR3 region: CASSYVLAGPNEQFF. The CDR3 nucleotides read TGTGCCAGCAGTTATGTACTAGCGGGACCCAATGAGCAGTTCTTC.

The genes are TRBV5-1 and TRBJ2-2; 9 positions match TRBD2. Germline values: CDR1 SGHRS, CDR2 YFSETQ. Unmatched junction bases numbered 9, after V lost 6 bases and J lost 0 bases. The CDR3 is 17 residues long. The CDR3 DNA reads TGCGCCAGCAAAGGAACTAGCGGGTACGCGAACACCGGGGAGCTGTTTTTT. This gives the protein CASKGTSGYANTGELFF.

This clone was detected a few times. The chain carries TRBV5-1 and TRBJ2-1; D gene unclear. This CDR3 region has 11 residues. V was trimmed by 5 bases and J by 8 bases, leaving 8 bases between them. Germline CDR1 is SGHRS and CDR2 is YFSETQ. This CDR3 reads CASSLGYEQFF. CDR3 nucleotide sequence: TGCGCCAGCAGTCTGGGGTATGAGCAGTTCTTC.

This chain links TRBV6-5 with TRBJ1-1; TRBD1 might be the D (5 bases). The length of the CDR3 is 15 residues. Trimming shortened V by 5 bases and J by 2 bases, and 15 bases separated the two germline ends. CDR1 is MNHEY and CDR2 is SVGAGI in the germline V gene. CDR3 sequence: CASSHEQTANTEAFF. In nucleotides, the CDR3 is TGTGCCAGCAGTCACGAACAGACAGCAAACACTGAAGCTTTCTTT.

This clone was found a few times. The rearrangement joins TRBV28 to TRBJ2-5; D gene uncertain. CDR1 is MDHEN, CDR2 SYDVKM, per germline. V lost 1 base and J 0 bases, leaving 12 bases between the germline ends. The CDR3 sequence is 16 residues long. The CDR3 sequence: CASSLSWGDHQETQYF. The CDR3 DNA sequence: TGTGCCAGCAGTTTATCCTGGGGTGATCACCAAGAGACCCAGTACTTC.

The V gene is TRBV5-1, the J gene TRBJ2-1; TRBD2 agrees at 7 bases. The CDR3 extends over 16 amino acids. V shed 4 bases, J shed 7 bases, and the junction held 14 bases outside the gene matches. From germline, CDR1 is SGHRS and CDR2 YFSETQ. The chain's CDR3 is CASSPDLAAILNEQFF. CDR3 bases: TGCGCCAGCAGCCCGGACCTAGCGGCAATCCTGAATGAGCAGTTCTTC.

This chain uses TRBV6-5 with TRBJ2-2; TRBD2 matches at 8 bases. With V trimmed by 10 bases and J by 1 base, 8 bases remained unmatched. This CDR3 region has 15 residues. The germline V gene has CDR1 MNHEY and CDR2 SVGAGI. The chain's CDR3 is CATGAGALNTGELFF. The DNA for the CDR3 is TGTGCCACCGGAGCGGGAGCGCTGAACACCGGGGAGCTGTTTTTT.

The sample holds one count of this clone. This chain connects TRBV6-1 to TRBJ2-3, with D perhaps given as TRBD1 or TRBD2 (5 bases each). Trimming left V 7 bases short and J 2 bases short, with 13 bases between. This CDR3 contains 14 residues. The germline V gene encodes CDR1 MNHNS and CDR2 SASEGT. The CDR3, as DNA: TGTGCCAGCATGAGGGGCACTTACACAGATACGCAGTATTTT. Translation gives CASMRGTYTDTQYF.

J is TRBJ2-1 and V is TRBV15; tentatively, D is TRBD1 (5 bases). The germline CDR1 and CDR2 sequences are LNHNV and YYDKDF (reference sequence). The V end lost 4 bases, the J end lost 12 bases, and 19 bases lay between the germline ends. The length of the CDR3 is 14 residues. The CDR3: CATSTRATLQGQFF. CDR3 DNA sequence: TGTGCCACCAGCACCCGAGCCACGTTGCAGGGGCAGTTCTTC.

The chain employs TRBV9 and TRBJ2-2, with D possibly TRBD2 on 6 matching bases. CDR1 and CDR2 (germline): SGDLS, YYNGEE. The CDR3 consists of 17 residues. V was shortened by 2 bases and J by 0 bases, with 14 bases between the two germline ends. The CDR3 DNA sequence: TGTGCCAGCAGCGTGTTTCTGGCGGGAACGAACACCGGGGAGCTGTTTTTT. It specifies CASSVFLAGTNTGELFF.

This clone appeared many times. The chain has TRBV5-1 and TRBJ2-7; D is unclear. Deletions cut 0 bases from V and 7 bases from J, with 11 bases between. CDR1 and CDR2 (germline): SGHRS, YFSETQ. CDR3 size: 13 residues. The CDR3 DNA follows: TGCGCCAGCAGCTTGGAGCCTAGTCGAGAGCAGTACTTC. Protein product: CASSLEPSREQYF.

This rearrangement joins TRBV5-1 to TRBJ1-3; D ambiguous. Germline V gene lookup returns CDR1 SGHRS and CDR2 YFSETQ. The CDR3 covers 14 residues. Trimming took 0 bases from V and 5 from J, leaving 9 bases between them. CDR3 nucleotide sequence: TGCGCCAGCAGCTTGGAAGCGTCCCGAAACACCATATATTTT. Its protein is CASSLEASRNTIYF.

J is TRBJ2-7 and V is TRBV4-2; 10 bases line up with TRBD2. Losses at the gene ends were 1 base for V and 5 bases for J; bases not matched to a gene: 5. The CDR3 loop spans 15 amino acids. Germline V gives CDR1 LGHNA, CDR2 YNFKEQ. The DNA of the CDR3 is TGTGCCAGCAGCCAAGGCGCTAGCGGGAGTCACGAGCAGTACTTC. This sequence encodes CASSQGASGSHEQYF.

The chain employs TRBV11-2 and TRBJ2-5, with no clear D. This CDR3 is 16 amino acids long. Germline V gives CDR1 SGHAT, CDR2 FQNNGV. The V and J ends lost 1 base and 1 base respectively, with 13 bases between them. The CDR3 DNA is TGTGCCAGCAGCTTAGGTCTTGGGCAAATCCAAGAGACCCAGTACTTC. This sequence encodes CASSLGLGQIQETQYF.

J is TRBJ2-1 and V is TRBV10-1; perhaps TRBD1 as D (6 bases). Germline CDR1 and CDR2: WNHNN and SYGVQD (reference sequence). The CDR3 contains 14 residues. The V end lost 6 bases, the J end lost 6 bases, and 15 bases lay between the germline ends. This CDR3 is CASSPGTRTNEQFF. CDR3 sequence (DNA): TGCGCCAGCAGCCCAGGGACAAGGACCAATGAGCAGTTCTTC.

This rearrangement joins TRBV27 to TRBJ2-5, with D hard to call. The germline V and J ends were trimmed by 4 bases and 7 bases, with 16 bases remaining between them. This CDR3 is built from 14 residues. Germline CDR1 reads MNHEY; CDR2 reads SMNVEV (reference sequence). The CDR3 region is CASSSAPETGTQYF. In DNA, the CDR3 is TGTGCCAGCAGTTCCGCGCCCGAGACCGGGACCCAGTACTTC.

This sequence joins TRBV7-8 and TRBJ2-2; possible D gene TRBD2, 6 bases. The germline V and J ends were trimmed by 5 bases and 5 bases, with 15 bases remaining between them. Germline V gene sequence: CDR1 SGHVS, CDR2 FQNEAQ. This CDR3 is built from 15 residues. CDR3: CASSRTRGGTGELFF. The CDR3 nucleotides read TGTGCCAGCAGCCGCACAAGGGGAGGAACCGGGGAGCTGTTTTTT. The full variable domain, with the rest looked up from reference TRBV7-8 and TRBJ2-2, is GAGVSQSPRYKVAKRGQDVALRCDPISGHVSLFWYQQALGQGPEFLTYFQNEAQLDKSGLPSDRFFAERPEGSVSTLKIQRTQQEDSAVYLCASSRTRGGTGELFFGEGSRLTVL.

The chain is built from TRBV5-1 and TRBJ2-1; tentatively, D is TRBD1 or TRBD2 (5 bases each). V shed 3 bases and J shed 7 bases, with 23 bases lying between them. This CDR3 region has 17 residues. Germline loops: CDR1 SGHRS, CDR2 YFSETQ. CDR3 residues: CASSSISGDVMGNEQFF. The CDR3 DNA is TGCGCCAGCAGCTCTATAAGTGGGGACGTGATGGGGAATGAGCAGTTCTTC.

This rearrangement joins TRBV5-1 to TRBJ1-1; D might be TRBD1 (5 bases). Germline CDR1 SGHRS, CDR2 YFSETQ. This CDR3 comprises 14 residues. Trimming pared 3 bases from V and 0 bases from J, leaving 9 bases between. The CDR3 DNA reads TGCGCCAGCAGCTCCACAGGAATGAACACTGAAGCTTTCTTT. Translation: CASSSTGMNTEAFF. Full variable domain (remainder filled in from reference TRBV5-1 and TRBJ1-1): KAGVTQTPRYLIKTRGQQVTLSCSPISGHRSVSWYQQTPGQGLQFLFEYFSETQRNKGNFPGRFSGRQFSNSRSEMNVSTLELGDSALYLCASSSTGMNTEAFFGQGTRLTVV.

The V and J genes are TRBV2 and TRBJ2-2; 7 nucleotides line up with TRBD1. Looked up from germline, CDR1 is SNHLY and CDR2 is FYNNEI. The CDR3 runs 15 residues. Trimming took 6 bases from V and 3 from J; bases not matched to a gene: 7. For the CDR3, the DNA is TGTGCCAGCAGCCGAGAGGGGGCGGACACCGGGGAGCTGTTTTTT. Its protein is CASSREGADTGELFF.